The clone carrying this TCR beta chain was detected a few times. Its cognate antigen is unknown. The data are from a study of cytomegalovirus exposure and HLA in healthy donors. Study as a whole: Earlier, 110 million or so unique TCR beta sequences were recovered from some 200 million T cells by an analysis. Overall study findings and caveats: In vitro, three CMV-associated chains proved specific for CMV antigens.

Per germline, CDR1 SGHVS and CDR2 FNYEAQ. The CDR3 loop spans 14 amino acids. V lost 5 bases and J lost 2, with 13 bases in between. It was with 60 Vbeta and 13 Jbeta primers that the PCR ran. TCRdb's copy holds only in-frame clones and misses some; the assay was immunoSEQ multiplex PCR. The sample has 120,000 or so clones, roughly 10% seen once. The rearrangement joins TRBV7-6 to TRBJ2-7; a possible D gene is TRBD2 (5 bases). The source of this sequence is a woman under 30 in good health and CMV-seropositive. Sample: PBMCs. CDR3 in DNA: TGTGCCAGCAGCCCCCCGGGGTCGACCTACGAGCAGTACTTC. Translating it yields CASSPPGSTYEQYF. Together with reference TRBV7-6 and TRBJ2-7, the CDR3 gives the full variable domain: GAGVSQSPRYKVTKRGQDVALRCDPISGHVSLYWYRQALGQGPEFLTYFNYEAQQDKSGLPNDRFSAERPEGSISTLTIQRTEQRDSAMYRCASSPPGSTYEQYFGPGTRLTVT.